Below, 7 T cell receptor beta chains from the same sample are listed, as sequenced in a study of cytomegalovirus exposure and HLA in healthy donors (dated by TCRdb to between 2016 and 2019). Library preparation employed the immunoSEQ multiplex PCR assay. TCRdb stores this immuneACCESS table with in-frame sequences only. Part of the clones is absent; in the studies checked, under half of the shortfall reflects unresolved V genes, and no reason is known for the rest. Across this sample there are some 150,000 clones, with 70% to 90% seen only once. The leading ten clones occupy about 3.5% of the sample. The sample taken for sequencing was PBMCs. Source of these receptors: a woman younger than 30 in good health and CMV-seropositive.

The chain employs TRBV2 and TRBJ1-5, with a possible D match to TRBD1 (6 bases). Per the germline V gene, CDR1 is SNHLY and CDR2 is FYNNEI. Trimming shortened V by 8 bases and J by 5 bases, and 16 bases separated the two germline ends. This CDR3 contains 14 residues. The CDR3 DNA sequence: TGTGCCAGCCGGAGTAGGGGGAGCGATCAGCCCCAGCATTTT. Protein sequence: CASRSRGSDQPQHF.

This clone appeared a single time. The chain recombines TRBV19 with TRBJ2-5; D possibly corresponds to TRBD2 (5 bases). Trimming took off 6 bases at V and 3 bases at J, with 14 bases between the two ends. The CDR3 is made up of 14 amino acids. Germline CDR1 LNHDA, CDR2 SQIVND (reference sequence). CDR3 nucleotides: TGTGCCAGTAGGGGCCCCGACGGGAAAGAGACCCAGTACTTC. Encoded protein: CASRGPDGKETQYF.

This chain uses TRBV19 with TRBJ2-2; 7 bases align to TRBD1. V shed 6 bases, J shed 0 bases, and the junction held 4 bases outside the gene matches. The CDR3 loop spans 15 amino acids. Per the germline V gene, CDR1 is LNHDA and CDR2 is SQIVND (reference sequence). The CDR3 sequence: CASSWDSANTGELFF. In nucleotides, the CDR3 is TGTGCCAGTAGCTGGGACAGCGCGAACACCGGGGAGCTGTTTTTT.

V usage is TRBV2 and J usage is TRBJ2-4; D is perhaps TRBD2 (5 bases). The length of the CDR3 is 18 residues. Deletions cut 3 bases from V and 1 base from J, with 19 bases between. Germline CDR1 and CDR2: SNHLY and FYNNEI. CDR3 DNA: TGTGCCAGCAGTGAGTCGGGTCGCTTCACGGGGGCCAAAAACATTCAGTACTTC. As protein: CASSESGRFTGAKNIQYF.

This chain uses TRBV27 with TRBJ2-7; D might be TRBD2 (6 bases). Looked up from germline, CDR1 is MNHEY and CDR2 is SMNVEV (reference sequence). Trimming cost V 2 bases and J 3 bases, with 14 bases left between them. The CDR3 has 15 amino acids. CDR3 nucleotides: TGTGCCAGCAGTTTACGCGAGACTAGTTACTACGAGCAGTACTTC. Its protein is CASSLRETSYYEQYF.

J is TRBJ2-5 and V is TRBV2, with unresolved D. Germline CDR1 is SNHLY and CDR2 is FYNNEI. The CDR3 spans 12 residues. Trimming pared 3 bases from V and 3 bases from J, leaving 5 bases between. The CDR3 region has the DNA TGTGCCAGCAGTGACACAAAAGAGACCCAGTACTTC. This gives the protein CASSDTKETQYF.

This clone was observed once. The rearrangement uses TRBV4-2 and TRBJ2-4; D is ambiguous. Germline V lookup: CDR1 LGHNA, CDR2 YNFKEQ. The CDR3 is 16 residues long. Deletions cut 0 bases from V and 0 bases from J, with 9 bases between. The CDR3 region is CASSQDLILAKNIQYF. As DNA, the CDR3 is TGTGCCAGCAGCCAAGACCTAATACTAGCCAAAAACATTCAGTACTTC.